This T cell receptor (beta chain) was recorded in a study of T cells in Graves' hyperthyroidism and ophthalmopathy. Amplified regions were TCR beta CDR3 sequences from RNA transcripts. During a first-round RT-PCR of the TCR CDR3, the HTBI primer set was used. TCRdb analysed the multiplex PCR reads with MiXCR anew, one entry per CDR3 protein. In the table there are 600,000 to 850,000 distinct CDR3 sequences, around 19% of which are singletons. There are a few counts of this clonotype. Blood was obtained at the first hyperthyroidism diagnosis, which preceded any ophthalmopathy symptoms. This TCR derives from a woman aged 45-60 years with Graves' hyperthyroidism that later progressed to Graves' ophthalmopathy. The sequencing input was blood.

The CDR3 DNA reads TGTGCCAGCAGCGTATCCCCGGGAGGGGAGCTGTTTTTT. It yields the protein CASSVSPGGELFF. The J gene is TRBJ2-2, the V gene TRBV9, with D possibly TRBD2 on 5 matching bases. V was clipped by 1 base and J by 8 bases, with 9 bases between them. The CDR3 spans 13 residues. Germline V CDR1 and CDR2: SGDLS, YYNGEE.